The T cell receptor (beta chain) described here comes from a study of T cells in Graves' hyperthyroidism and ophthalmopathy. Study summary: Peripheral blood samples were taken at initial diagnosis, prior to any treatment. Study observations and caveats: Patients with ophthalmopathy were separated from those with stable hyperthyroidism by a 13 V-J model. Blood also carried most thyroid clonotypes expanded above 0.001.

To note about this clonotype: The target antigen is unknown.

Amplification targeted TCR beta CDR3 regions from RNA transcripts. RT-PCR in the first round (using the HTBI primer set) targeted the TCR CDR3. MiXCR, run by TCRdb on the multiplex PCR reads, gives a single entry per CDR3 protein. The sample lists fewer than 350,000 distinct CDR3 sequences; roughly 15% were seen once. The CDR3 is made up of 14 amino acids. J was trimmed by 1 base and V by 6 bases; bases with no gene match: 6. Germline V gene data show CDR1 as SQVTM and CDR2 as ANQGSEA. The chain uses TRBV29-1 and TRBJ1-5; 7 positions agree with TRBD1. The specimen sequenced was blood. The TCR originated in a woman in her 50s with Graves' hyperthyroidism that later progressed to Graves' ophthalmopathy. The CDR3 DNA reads TGCAGCGTGAGGTCAGGGGGGAGCAATCAGCCCCAGCATTTT. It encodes CSVRSGGSNQPQHF.